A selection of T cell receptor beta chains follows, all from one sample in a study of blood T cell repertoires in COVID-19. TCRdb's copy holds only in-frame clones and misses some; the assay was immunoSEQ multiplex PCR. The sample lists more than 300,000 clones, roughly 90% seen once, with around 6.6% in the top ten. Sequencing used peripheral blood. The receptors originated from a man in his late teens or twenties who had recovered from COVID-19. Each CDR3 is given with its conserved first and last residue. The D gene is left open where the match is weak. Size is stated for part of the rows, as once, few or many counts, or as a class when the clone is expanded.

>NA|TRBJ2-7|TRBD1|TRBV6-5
CATDRPSYEQYF
TGTGCCACGGACAGGCCCTCCTACGAGCAGTACTTC
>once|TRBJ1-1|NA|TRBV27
CASSLSVRGNTEAFF
TGTGCCAGCAGTTTATCGGTCAGGGGGAACACTGAAGCTTTCTTT
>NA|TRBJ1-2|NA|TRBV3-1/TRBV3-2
CASSQQNRYGYTF
TGTGCCAGCAGCCAACAGAACCGCTATGGCTACACCTTC
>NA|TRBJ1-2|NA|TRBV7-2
CASSPEAANYGYTF
TGTGCCAGCAGCCCGGAGGCCGCTAACTATGGCTACACCTTC
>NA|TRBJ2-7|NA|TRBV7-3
CANSTGSGSYEQYF
TGTGCCAACAGTACTGGTAGCGGATCCTACGAGCAGTACTTC
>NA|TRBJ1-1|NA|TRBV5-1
CASSLDSNTEAFF
TGCGCCAGCAGCTTGGACAGCAACACTGAAGCTTTCTTT
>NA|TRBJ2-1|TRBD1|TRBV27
CASTPWQGQWNEQFF
TGTGCCAGCACCCCATGGCAGGGACAGTGGAATGAGCAGTTCTTC
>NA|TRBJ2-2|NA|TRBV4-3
CASSRDTLNTGELFF
TGCGCCAGCAGCCGGGACACCCTCAACACCGGGGAGCTGTTTTTT
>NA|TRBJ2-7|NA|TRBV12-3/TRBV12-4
CASSFPRYEQYF
TGTGCCAGCAGTTTTCCTCGGTACGAGCAGTACTTC
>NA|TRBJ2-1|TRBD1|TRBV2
CASSQDRVREQFF
TGTGCCAGCAGCCAAGACAGGGTCCGTGAGCAGTTCTTC
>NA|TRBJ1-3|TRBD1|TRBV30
CAWKRQGTGNTIYF
TGTGCCTGGAAGAGACAGGGGACTGGAAACACCATATATTTT
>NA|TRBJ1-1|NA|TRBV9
CASSVGGNMNTEAFF
TGTGCCAGCAGCGTTGGAGGAAACATGAACACTGAAGCTTTCTTT
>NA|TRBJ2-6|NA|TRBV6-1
CASSVPGAGSGANVLTF
TGTGCCAGCAGTGTTCCAGGGGCCGGCTCTGGGGCCAACGTCCTGACTTTC
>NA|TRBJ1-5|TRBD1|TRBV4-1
CASSRVGTVSNQPQHF
TGCGCCAGCAGCCGAGTCGGGACAGTTAGCAATCAGCCCCAGCATTTT
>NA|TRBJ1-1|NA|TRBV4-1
CASSQTPDSNTEAFF
TGCGCCAGCAGCCAAACTCCAGACTCGAACACTGAAGCTTTCTTT
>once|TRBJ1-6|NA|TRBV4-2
CASSQDHPAMNSPLHF
TGTGCCAGCAGCCAAGATCATCCAGCGATGAATTCACCCCTCCACTTT
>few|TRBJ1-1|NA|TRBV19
CASREGGEGTEAFF
TGTGCCAGTAGAGAGGGAGGGGAGGGCACTGAAGCTTTCTTT
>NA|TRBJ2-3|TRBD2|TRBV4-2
CASSPLGSGGTVSTDTQYF
TGTGCCAGCAGCCCCTTGGGTAGCGGGGGGACCGTGAGCACAGATACGCAGTATTTT
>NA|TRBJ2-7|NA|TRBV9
CASSVGGGGGEQYF
TGTGCCAGCAGCGTAGGGGGCGGGGGCGGGGAGCAGTACTTC
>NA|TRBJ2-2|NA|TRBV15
CATSTYSVTGELFF
TGTGCCACCAGCACTTATTCGGTCACCGGGGAGCTGTTTTTT
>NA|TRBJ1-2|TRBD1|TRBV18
CASSPDRAKNYGYTF
TGTGCCAGCTCACCAGACAGGGCTAAGAACTATGGCTACACCTTC
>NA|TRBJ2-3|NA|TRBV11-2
CASSLGSGGVTDTQYF
TGTGCCAGCAGCTTAGGTTCGGGCGGGGTCACAGATACGCAGTATTTT
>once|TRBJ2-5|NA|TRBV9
CASSVAAGAGQETQYF
TGTGCCAGCAGCGTAGCGGCGGGGGCGGGCCAAGAGACCCAGTACTTC
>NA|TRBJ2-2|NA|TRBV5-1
CASSAGAGGTGELFF
TGCGCCAGCAGCGCTGGGGCAGGGGGGACCGGGGAGCTGTTTTTT
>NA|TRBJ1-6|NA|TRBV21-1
CAGFRGGWQNSPLHF
TGTGCCGGCTTCCGTGGAGGCTGGCAGAATTCACCCCTCCACTTT
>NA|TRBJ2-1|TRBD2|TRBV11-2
CASSYLAGTYNEQFF
TGTGCCAGCAGCTATCTAGCGGGTACCTACAATGAGCAGTTCTTC
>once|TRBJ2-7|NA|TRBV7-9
CASSLVAQGVRDYEQYF
TGTGCCAGCAGCTTAGTTGCCCAAGGGGTGCGGGACTACGAGCAGTACTTC
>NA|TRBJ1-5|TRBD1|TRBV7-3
CASSLGLVGQGFANDHF
TGTGCCAGCAGCTTAGGTTTGGTAGGACAGGGATTTGCAAACGACCATTTT
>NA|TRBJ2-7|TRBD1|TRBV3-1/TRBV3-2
CASSQGQGPGEQYF
TGTGCCAGCAGCCAAGGACAGGGACCTGGCGAGCAGTACTTC
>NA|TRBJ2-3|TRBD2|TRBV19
CASSTLWDRGLAGPSTDTQYF
TGTGCCAGTAGTACCCTTTGGGACCGGGGACTAGCGGGACCCAGCACAGATACGCAGTATTTT
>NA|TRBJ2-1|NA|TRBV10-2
CASRLIGADEQFF
TGCGCCAGCAGGCTTATAGGGGCGGATGAGCAGTTCTTC
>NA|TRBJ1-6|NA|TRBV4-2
CASSQEYQGFSPLHF
TGTGCCAGCAGCCAAGAATACCAGGGTTTTTCACCCCTCCACTTT
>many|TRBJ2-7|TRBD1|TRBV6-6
CASSSSGTGSYEQYF
TGTGCCAGCAGTTCCTCCGGGACAGGGTCCTACGAGCAGTACTTC